The present T cell receptor beta chain was sequenced within a study of blood T cell repertoires in COVID-19. Overall study context: In each case, the material was cDNA or gDNA derived from T cells, B-cell-depleted T cells, or PBMCs.

Per germline, CDR1 MGHRA and CDR2 YSYEKL. V lost 1 base and J 1 base, leaving 13 bases between the germline ends. The CDR3 is 16 residues long. As handled by the study authors: Scientists estimated how many nucleated cells there were by amplifying reference gene primers. Clones were sequenced by immunoSEQ multiplex PCR, and TCRdb holds only the in-frame ones, with some missing. V, J and clone size derive from that table, while D and trimming were established from the DNA sequence. The sample lists about 330,000 clones, approximately 88% occurring once. Seattle patient enrollment occurred during active infection, with longitudinal follow-up thereafter.

The receptor was isolated from a young man with COVID-19, enrolled during active disease. Sequencing was done on a sample of peripheral blood. The rearrangement joins TRBV4-1 to TRBJ1-1; a weak D match, TRBD1 (6 bases). CDR3 in amino acids: CASSQVGEQGNTEAFF. As DNA, the CDR3 is TGCGCCAGCAGCCAAGTAGGGGAACAGGGGAACACTGAAGCTTTCTTT.